This T cell receptor (beta chain) was sequenced in a study of CD8 T cells in ankylosing spondylitis (dated by TCRdb to 2016 to 2017). Regarding the complete study: To find TCR variants linked to disease, the study profiled T cell receptor beta repertoires in ankylosing spondylitis patients and healthy donors. The full study cohort comprised about 23 ankylosing spondylitis patients and 85 to 120 healthy donors. Peripheral blood was sampled, and synovial fluid was also collected from ankylosing spondylitis patients. What the authors observed across the whole study: Blood from ankylosing spondylitis patients appeared to be characterized by a TCR beta motif made up of several highly homologous amino acid variants. The disease-linked clones had a CD8+ phenotype and were found at relatively low frequencies in peripheral blood. According to the report, matched synovial fluid samples from ankylosing spondylitis patients were significantly enriched for the disease-linked clones. Some TCR beta motif variants had previously been reported in synovial fluid and blood of reactive arthritis patients, which suggested common disease-initiation mechanisms.

Sequencing instrument: Illumina HiSeq 2500. Quantitative 5'-RACE with molecular barcodes was the method used to prepare the TCR beta libraries. The source study handled its data this way. Disease-linked TCR variants were identified with a new computational method built on a probabilistic model of VDJ rearrangement. The public reads were reanalyzed by TCRdb: fastp trimming at Q25, MiXCR alignment, in-frame beta chains only. Every entry covers one CDR3 protein and lists the most common genes and DNA from its rows. The V and J calls follow TCRdb's processing rather than the paper's. Recorded for this sample are 250,000 or so distinct CDR3 sequences; 20% to 30% of them occurred a single time. The biggest ten clones account for roughly 0.67% of the sample. Notes on this clonotype: Its antigen is unknown. Per-base qualities were not stored, and no clone one base away is much larger.

The CDR3, cysteine through phenylalanine, is 15 amino acids long. Only the CDR3 region is kept as DNA, spanning 45 bases read in frame from base 1. The trim is 3 bases for V and 0 bases for J, with a gap of 10 bases between the germline ends. The V gene is TRBV12-3 or TRBV12-4 and the J gene is TRBJ2-3; a weak D assignment points to TRBD2 (6 bases agree). The TCR comes from a male donor with ankylosing spondylitis or in good health (not recorded which). Sequencing was done on a sample of blood, either unsorted or a sorted T cell fraction (not recorded which). The CDR3 reads CASSFDGSSTDTQYF. The DNA sequence is given as TGTGCCAGCAGTTTCGACGGGAGCAGCACAGATACGCAGTATTTT.